This TCR beta chain was recorded in a study of PD-1 blockade in classical Hodgkin lymphoma. This clone was picked up a small number of times. Additional DNA sequences in this sample encode the identical CDR3. Trimming shortened V by 2 bases and J by 0 bases, and 1 base separated the two germline ends. The V gene's germline CDR1 is SEHNR and CDR2 FQNEAQ (reference sequence). The CDR3 spans 12 residues. Assay used: immunoSEQ multiplex PCR; TCRdb lists only in-frame clones, some missing. The top ten hold roughly 15% of the sample, which has around 99,000 clones, 80% to 90% seen once. Each and every patient relapsed after autologous stem cell transplantation, and patients got differing brentuximab vedotin exposure.

This chain connects TRBV7-9 to TRBJ2-5; the D is unclear. The sample here was peripheral blood mononuclear cells (PBMCs), taken before the second cycle of nivolumab. The TCR originated in a human donor with classical Hodgkin lymphoma. CDR3 in DNA: TGTGCCAGCAGCTTATACCAAGAGACCCAGTACTTC. Its translation: CASSLYQETQYF.